The next 29 T cell receptor beta chains were all read from a single sample in a study of early T cells in non-severe SARS-CoV-2 infection. TCRdb recomputed calls from the 5' RACE reads with MiXCR, one row per CDR3 protein. This table holds 100,000 or so distinct CDR3 sequences, under 15% found once. Input material: whole blood. The source is an adult who was a healthcare worker with PCR-confirmed SARS-CoV-2 infection or an uninfected control (not recorded which).

This clonotype occurred many times. This chain links TRBV2 with TRBJ1-1, with D hard to call. There are 16 residues in the CDR3. Trimming removed 5 bases from V and 3 bases from J, with 19 bases in between. The germline V gene encodes CDR1 SNHLY and CDR2 FYNNEI. CDR3 sequence (DNA): TGTGCCAGCAGTCTCGTAAGAGACCGGGGTGACACTGAAGCTTTCTTT. As protein: CASSLVRDRGDTEAFF.

This clonotype was counted a few times. The chain joins TRBV6-6 to TRBJ2-1; no clear D. Germline V gives CDR1 MNHNY, CDR2 SVGAGI (reference sequence). Trimming shortened V by 6 bases and J by 10 bases, and 10 bases separated the two germline ends. The CDR3 is made up of 11 amino acids. DNA of the CDR3: TGTGCCAGCAGCCTTCTTTCAGAGCAGTTCTTC. It translates to CASSLLSEQFF.

This clonotype showed up many times. The J gene is TRBJ2-1, the V gene TRBV3-1; weak D call: TRBD2 (5 bases). Germline CDR1 reads LGHDT; CDR2 reads YNNKEL (reference sequence). Trimming stripped 3 bases from V and 3 bases from J, with 18 bases between. CDR3 size: 17 residues. CDR3 nucleotide sequence: TGTGCCAGCAGCCACGCGAGGGCGGGCACCGACTACAATGAGCAGTTCTTC. It is translated as CASSHARAGTDYNEQFF.

This clonotype showed up just a few times. This chain connects TRBV7-2 to TRBJ2-1; D remains ambiguous. CDR1 and CDR2 from the germline V gene are SGHTA and FQGNSA. Trimming pared 1 base from V and 9 bases from J, leaving 10 bases between. The CDR3 consists of 13 residues. DNA for the CDR3: TGTGCCAGCAGCTTAGGTGTCTCAATTGAGCAGTTCTTC. This gives the protein CASSLGVSIEQFF. Full variable domain (missing parts from reference TRBV7-2 and TRBJ2-1): GAGVSQSPSNKVTEKGKDVELRCDPISGHTALYWYRQSLGQGLEFLIYFQGNSAPDKSGLPSDRFSAERTGGSVSTLTIQRTQQEDSAVYLCASSLGVSIEQFFGPGTRLTVL.

This clonotype was recorded many times. J is TRBJ2-7 and V is TRBV7-9, with a weak D call TRBD2 (5 bases). Germline V gene lookup returns CDR1 SEHNR and CDR2 FQNEAQ (reference sequence). V lost 1 base and J lost 4, with 11 bases in between. The CDR3 is 14 residues long. In nucleotides, the CDR3 is TGTGCCAGCAGCTTAGGCGGGCCGGGGTACGAGCAGTACTTC. Translation: CASSLGGPGYEQYF.

This clonotype has more than one count but fewer than ten. This CDR3 is CASRMNTEAFF. The CDR3 bases are TGTGCCAGCAGAATGAACACTGAAGCTTTCTTT. V gene TRBV28 combines with J gene TRBJ1-1; D gene uncertain. V gave up 6 bases and J gave up 0 bases, with 2 bases separating them. The CDR3 contains 11 residues. Germline loops: CDR1 MDHEN, CDR2 SYDVKM.

The chain carries TRBV12-3 or TRBV12-4 and TRBJ1-4, with D uncertain. CDR3 length: 12 residues. V was trimmed by 5 bases and J by 5 bases, leaving 6 bases between them. The CDR3 nucleotides are TGTGCCAGCAGTCAGATGAATGAAAAACTGTTTTTT. This gives the protein CASSQMNEKLFF.

This clonotype was seen only a few times. The chain joins TRBV4-1 to TRBJ1-2, with D perhaps TRBD1 (5 bases). The V end lost 0 bases, the J end lost 0 bases, and 8 bases lay between the germline ends. The length of the CDR3 is 15 residues. Germline V gives CDR1 MGHRA, CDR2 YSYEKL. The CDR3 DNA follows: TGCGCCAGCAGCCAAGAGGGGGAATCTAACTATGGCTACACCTTC. Its translation is CASSQEGESNYGYTF.

The chain has TRBV29-1 and TRBJ1-3; no reliable D call. Trimming stripped 6 bases from V and 0 bases from J, with 9 bases between. The CDR3 length is 13 residues. The germline V gene encodes CDR1 SQVTM and CDR2 ANQGSEA. CDR3 sequence: CSVWLASGNTIYF. The CDR3 DNA reads as TGCAGCGTGTGGCTCGCCTCTGGAAACACCATATATTTT. The complete variable domain, with remaining parts taken from reference TRBV29-1 and TRBJ1-3, reads SAVISQKPSRDICQRGTSLTIQCQVDSQVTMMFWYRQQPGQSLTLIATANQGSEATYESGFVIDKFPISRPNLTFSTLTVSNMSPEDSSIYLCSVWLASGNTIYFGEGSWLTVV.

This clonotype occurred many times. The chain is built from TRBV4-1 and TRBJ1-1; D remains unclear. The germline CDR1 and CDR2 sequences are MGHRA and YSYEKL. V lost 2 bases, J lost 7 bases, and 17 bases lay in between. CDR3 length: 15 amino acids. The CDR3 is CASSQPAQGPGEAFF. The CDR3 DNA reads as TGCGCCAGCAGCCAACCCGCCCAAGGCCCCGGTGAAGCTTTCTTT.

The rearrangement uses TRBV6-5 and TRBJ1-1; D is unclear. V dropped 1 base and J dropped 3 bases, with 12 bases sitting between them. The germline V gene encodes CDR1 MNHEY and CDR2 SVGAGI. The CDR3 totals 15 residues. DNA for the CDR3: TGTGCCAGCAGTTACTTACGGGGTTCGGACACTGAAGCTTTCTTT. It is translated as CASSYLRGSDTEAFF.

The chain couples TRBV9 to TRBJ2-7; 8 bases agree with TRBD2. J was trimmed by 1 base and V by 3 bases; bases with no gene match: 3. The germline V gene has CDR1 SGDLS and CDR2 YYNGEE. The CDR3 is 14 residues long. The CDR3 is CASSGAGASYEQYF. Written as DNA, the CDR3 is TGTGCCAGCAGCGGAGCGGGAGCTTCCTACGAGCAGTACTTC. The full variable domain, rest sourced from reference TRBV9 and TRBJ2-7, is DSGVTQTPKHLITATGQRVTLRCSPRSGDLSVYWYQQSLDQGLQFLIQYYNGEERAKGNILERFSAQQFPDLHSELNLSSLELGDSALYFCASSGAGASYEQYFGPGTRLTVT.

The V gene is TRBV11-2, the J gene TRBJ2-1, with D unclear. The germline CDR1 and CDR2 sequences are SGHAT and FQNNGV. CDR3 length: 15 amino acids. Trimming stripped 5 bases from V and 4 bases from J, with 15 bases between. The CDR3 spells CASSPPLDGYNEQFF. CDR3 DNA: TGTGCCAGCAGCCCTCCCCTGGACGGTTACAATGAGCAGTTCTTC.

This clonotype was observed at least ten times. The chain carries TRBV15 and TRBJ2-3; D is tentatively TRBD1 or TRBD2 (5 bases each). Germline V lookup: CDR1 LNHNV, CDR2 YYDKDF (reference sequence). This CDR3 comprises 15 residues. V was shortened by 6 bases and J by 3 bases, with 16 bases between the two germline ends. The CDR3 nucleotides read TGTGCCACCAGAGTTGGGACCCGGGCGACAGATACGCAGTATTTT. Protein product: CATRVGTRATDTQYF.

The rearrangement uses TRBV14 and TRBJ2-1, with D unresolved. This CDR3 has 15 amino acids. With 1 base removed from V and 0 bases from J, the gap between germline ends came to 7 bases. The germline V gene encodes CDR1 SGHDN and CDR2 FVKESK. In nucleotides, the CDR3 is TGTGCCAGCAGCCAAGTTCCGAGCTCCTACAATGAGCAGTTCTTC. Encoded protein: CASSQVPSSYNEQFF.

Only a few counts were recorded for this clonotype. The rearrangement joins TRBV15 to TRBJ1-2, with D possibly matching TRBD1 (5 bases). Trimming took 1 base from V and 0 from J, leaving 9 bases between them. The germline gives CDR1 LNHNV, CDR2 YYDKDF (reference sequence). This CDR3 contains 15 residues. CDR3 coding DNA: TGTGCCACCAGCAGAGTGACGACAGCTAACTATGGCTACACCTTC. It translates to CATSRVTTANYGYTF.

This clonotype was seen a handful of times. The chain couples TRBV20-1 to TRBJ2-5; no definite D call. V was trimmed by 3 bases and J by 7 bases, leaving 12 bases between them. CDR1 DFQATT and CDR2 SNEGSKA come from the germline V gene (reference sequence). The CDR3 contains 12 residues. The CDR3 is CSASTSEVTQYF. CDR3 in DNA: TGCAGTGCTAGTACCAGCGAAGTGACCCAGTACTTC.

This clonotype was recorded many times. The gene calls are TRBV9 and TRBJ1-4; D call uncertain. This CDR3 has 13 residues. V was trimmed by 0 bases and J by 6 bases, leaving 6 bases between them. Germline loops: CDR1 SGDLS, CDR2 YYNGEE. The CDR3 reads CASSVDSDEKLFF. CDR3 in DNA: TGTGCCAGCAGCGTAGACTCAGATGAAAAACTGTTTTTT.

The V and J genes are TRBV5-1 and TRBJ2-2, with D possibly matching TRBD1 (6 bases). The V end lost 0 bases, the J end lost 3 bases, and 9 bases lay between the germline ends. CDR3 length: 15 amino acids. The germline gives CDR1 SGHRS, CDR2 YFSETQ. The CDR3 here is CASSLDPGDTGELFF. In DNA form, the CDR3 reads TGCGCCAGCAGCTTGGATCCAGGGGACACCGGGGAGCTGTTTTTT.

The chain is built from TRBV12-3 or TRBV12-4 and TRBJ2-2; tentative D call: TRBD2 (5 bases). The CDR3 loop spans 16 amino acids. Between the trimmed V and J ends, which lost 5 bases and 1 base, there was a span of 14 bases. The chain's CDR3 is CASSKMDLRNTGELFF. CDR3 DNA sequence: TGTGCCAGCAGTAAAATGGACTTACGGAACACCGGGGAGCTGTTTTTT.

This clonotype was observed many times. The chain has TRBV19 and TRBJ2-1; 12 bases line up with TRBD2. Germline values: CDR1 LNHDA, CDR2 SQIVND (reference sequence). V gave up 3 bases and J gave up 8 bases; unmatched junction bases: 5. The CDR3 totals 15 residues. CDR3 loop: CASSIRLAGAHEQFF. The DNA of the CDR3 is TGTGCCAGTAGTATCCGACTAGCGGGAGCCCATGAGCAGTTCTTC.

V gene TRBV7-2 combines with J gene TRBJ2-1; 7 bases match TRBD2. The CDR3 spans 14 residues. CDR1 is SGHTA, CDR2 FQGNSA, per germline. J lost 5 bases, V lost 1 base, and 2 bases had no gene match. The CDR3 DNA follows: TGTGCCAGCAGCTTAGGAGCGGGGAACAATGAGCAGTTCTTC. This sequence encodes CASSLGAGNNEQFF.

This clonotype was detected many times. The chain links TRBV6-6 to TRBJ1-1, with 8 positions matching TRBD1. V trimming: 6 bases; J trimming: 5 bases; junction bases outside the gene matches: 11. The CDR3 is made up of 15 amino acids. Germline lookup yields CDR1 MNHNY and CDR2 SVGAGI (reference sequence). In DNA, the CDR3 is TGTGCCAGCAGCAAAATAGACAGGGGTCGGACTGAAGCTTTCTTT. It is translated as CASSKIDRGRTEAFF.

Many counts were recorded for this clonotype. The rearrangement joins TRBV5-6 to TRBJ2-1, with unresolved D. Germline CDR1 is SGHDT and CDR2 is YYEEEE. The CDR3 loop spans 14 amino acids. Trimming took 7 bases from V and 0 from J, leaving 11 bases between them. The DNA for the CDR3 is TGTGCCAGCCAGCCCGGAAGCTCCTACAATGAGCAGTTCTTC. It codes for CASQPGSSYNEQFF.

V and J are TRBV7-9 and TRBJ2-7; perhaps TRBD2 as D (6 bases). Trimming removed 5 bases at V and 0 bases at J, with 14 bases between. Germline V gene data show CDR1 as SEHNR and CDR2 as FQNEAQ (reference sequence). The CDR3 consists of 15 residues. The CDR3 sequence: CASSQLRDGSYEQYF. The CDR3, as DNA: TGTGCCAGCAGCCAGCTGCGGGACGGCTCCTACGAGCAGTACTTC.

As for this clonotype: Since a much larger clone is just one base distant, this may be a read error. This chain links TRBV28 with TRBJ2-3, with TRBD2 identical over 7 bases. The CDR3 has 15 amino acids. CDR1 is MDHEN, CDR2 SYDVKM, per germline. The trim removed 5 bases at V and 4 bases at J, leaving 9 bases unmatched. This CDR3 is CASSPGLVGPDTQYF. In DNA, the CDR3 is TGTGCCAGCAGTCCCGGACTAGTGGGGCCAGATACGCAGTATTTT.

This chain links TRBV19 with TRBJ2-5; 7 positions match TRBD2. With V trimmed by 5 bases and J by 13 bases, 13 bases remained unmatched. This CDR3 is built from 13 residues. Germline-derived CDR1 and CDR2 are LNHDA and SQIVND (reference sequence). In nucleotides, the CDR3 is TGTGCCAGTAGTTCCGGGGGAGCGGGAAGTACGTACTTC. It encodes CASSSGGAGSTYF.

This clonotype was counted ten times or more. The rearrangement uses TRBV5-1 and TRBJ2-1, with TRBD2 as a possible D gene (6 bases). The germline V gene has CDR1 SGHRS and CDR2 YFSETQ. This CDR3 is built from 14 residues. Trimming cost V 4 bases and J 0 bases, with 8 bases left between them. CDR3 region: CASSPEGSYNEQFF. CDR3 bases: TGCGCCAGCAGCCCGGAGGGCTCCTACAATGAGCAGTTCTTC.

The sample holds a few counts of this clonotype. V usage is TRBV11-3 and J usage is TRBJ2-1; 7 nucleotides match TRBD2. The CDR3 is 15 amino acids. Trimming removed 2 bases from V and 6 bases from J; junction bases left unmatched: 7. CDR1 and CDR2 from the germline V gene are SGHNT and YENEEA. The chain's CDR3 is CASSLNGRAGNEQFF. Here the CDR3 DNA reads TGTGCCAGCAGCTTAAATGGGAGGGCCGGCAATGAGCAGTTCTTC.